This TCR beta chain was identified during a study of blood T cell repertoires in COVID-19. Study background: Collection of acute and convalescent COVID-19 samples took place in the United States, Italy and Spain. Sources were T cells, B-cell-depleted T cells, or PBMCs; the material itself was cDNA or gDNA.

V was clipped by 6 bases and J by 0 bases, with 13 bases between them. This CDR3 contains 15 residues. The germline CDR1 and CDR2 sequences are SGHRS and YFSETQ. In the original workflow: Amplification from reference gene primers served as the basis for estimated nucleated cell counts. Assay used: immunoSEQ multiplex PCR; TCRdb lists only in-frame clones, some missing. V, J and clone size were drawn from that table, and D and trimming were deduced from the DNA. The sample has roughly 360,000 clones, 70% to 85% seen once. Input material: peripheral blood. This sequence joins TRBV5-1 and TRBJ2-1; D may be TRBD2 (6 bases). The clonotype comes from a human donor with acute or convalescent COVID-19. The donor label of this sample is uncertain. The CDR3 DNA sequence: TGCGCCAGCAAGGGCGGGGTGGGCTCCTACAATGAGCAGTTCTTC. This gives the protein CASKGGVGSYNEQFF.